This T cell receptor beta chain was documented in a study of human T cells and chemical hapten exposure (dated by TCRdb to the early 2020s). As for the study more broadly: For sensitization, 2% DPC in acetone was applied to a 2 cm by 2 cm area of upper inner arm skin. Patients additionally received weekly therapeutic DPC doses to the scalp throughout the approximately 25-week study period. Patch tests used Finn chambers with 0.01% DPC on the upper back, scored after 6 days by International Contact Dermatitis Research Group standards. Most of the patients in the cohort were female, and the cohort covered alopecia areata with under or over 50% scalp involvement, alopecia totalis and alopecia universalis. Libraries were pooled for sequencing, and variation in per-sample TCR yields was attributed mainly to small differences in library volumes within the pool. The study tracked peripheral blood TCR repertoire changes in vivo during primary and secondary sensitization to the hapten diphenylcyclopropenone (DPC) in alopecia patients. Blood was sampled from patients pre-sensitization (week 0) and at 2, 6 and about 24 weeks after DPC sensitization. Around 30 alopecia patients provided blood for TCR sequencing at one to four time points (pre-sensitization, 2, 6 and 24 weeks). The study at large found these results: Expanded TCRs formed significantly more large CDR3 similarity clusters than pre-sensitization or healthy control sets, consistent with antigen-driven responses. Repeated subsampling changed both the strength of the expansion versus patch-test correlation and the threshold at which the correlation became significant. Alopecia, a presumed autoimmune disease, was present in all patients, so the immune response of the patients might differ from that of healthy individuals. The number of TCRs above 1 in 1000 frequency did not change with DPC sensitization; there was no evidence of global repertoire structure alterations. Patch test score correlated positively with the number of PT1 expanded TCRs, reaching significance at thresholds 8, 16 and 32 but not at 4.

Remarks on this clonotype: The specificity of this receptor is unknown. One base away there is no much larger clone; base qualities are not given.

CDR1 and CDR2 (KGHDR, SFDVKD) derive from the germline V gene. The germline ends are 18 bases apart after V is trimmed by 4 bases and J by 7 bases. From the cysteine through the phenylalanine, the CDR3 covers 16 amino acids. Only the CDR3 DNA is retained, 48 bases long and in frame from the first base. The library was built by means of RACE. The reads were generated on a NextSeq 500. During library preparation, unique molecular identifiers were attached to individual cDNA molecules so that TCRs could be counted in a quantitative, reproducible way. Both TCR alpha and TCR beta chains were sequenced from each blood RNA sample. From the authors' description of their analysis: The median number of TCRs per sample was over 95,000, ranging from about 20,000 to 750,000. The Decombinator software suite was used to annotate the V, J and CDR3 of the TCR reads. For PS versus PT1 abundance plots, all samples were subsampled to the same number of TCRs (28,000). Expanded TCRs were defined as absent before sensitization and observed at least eight times at the 2-week time point. TCRdb redid the processing of the public reads, applying fastp at Q25 and MiXCR, and retained in-frame beta chains. Records with the same CDR3 protein are collapsed into one entry carrying the most frequent genes and DNA. The V and J calls reflect TCRdb's pipeline rather than the authors' work. A total of 90,000 to 140,000 distinct CDR3 sequences appear in this sample, 30% to 35% of them only once. The ten largest clonotypes hold roughly 3% of the sample.

The time point label, read with the paper, signifies: patch test 3, about 24 weeks after DPC sensitization. Explained via the paper, the treatment or condition label denotes: therapeutic diphenylcyclopropenone sensitization with weekly scalp DPC. At each patch-test visit, blood was drawn before the patch test was applied. Patients were eligible if aged 18 to 70, diagnosed with alopecia and judged suitable for DPC therapy, and pregnant patients were excluded. Total RNA was isolated from unfractionated whole blood collected in Tempus Blood RNA tubes. The sequence derives from a man aged 35 to 55 with alopecia areata. Some clones in this sample may be carry-over from other donors' samples. This chain is built from TRBV24-1 and TRBJ2-2, and possibly TRBD2, on 5 matching bases. This specimen was whole blood, taken in connection with sensitization to the hapten diphenylcyclopropenone (DPC). The CDR3 reads CATSDPDGGVGGELFF. The bases read TGTGCCACCAGTGACCCGGACGGAGGAGTTGGCGGGGAGCTGTTTTTT.